What follows are 12 T cell receptor beta chains derived from one specimen sequenced in a study of CD8 T cells in Susac syndrome. With random hexamers, reverse transcription was performed on about 0.45 to 1 ug of RNA. TCRdb used MiXCR to reprocess the immunoSEQ multiplex PCR reads, holding one entry per CDR3 protein. This sample carries about 430,000 distinct CDR3 sequences, roughly 85% of them seen once, and the ten largest clones take about 0.12%. Input material: CD8+ T cells from PBMCs. The receptors shown here come from a human donor with multiple sclerosis.

V and J are TRBV29-1 and TRBJ1-3; 9 bases are a match to TRBD1. Trimming at V came to 7 bases and at J to 0 bases, leaving 4 bases not matched to a gene. This CDR3 spans 14 amino acids. From germline, CDR1 is SQVTM and CDR2 ANQGSEA. CDR3 nucleotide sequence: TGCAGCGCCACAGGGGGCCACTCTGGAAACACCATATATTTT. Translating it yields CSATGGHSGNTIYF.

This clonotype was detected many times. This rearrangement joins TRBV5-1 to TRBJ2-7; 11 bases align to TRBD2. Germline lookup yields CDR1 SGHRS and CDR2 YFSETQ. The CDR3 spans 14 residues. V lost 5 bases and J lost 1; bases outside the gene matches: 2. CDR3 amino acids: CASSWTSGSYEQYF. CDR3 nucleotides: TGCGCCAGCAGTTGGACTAGCGGGTCCTACGAGCAGTACTTC.

This chain uses TRBV6-2 or TRBV6-3 with TRBJ1-5; D is perhaps TRBD1 (5 bases). The CDR3 extends over 15 amino acids. Germline lookup yields CDR1 MNHEY and CDR2 SVGEGT. The V end was cut by 5 bases, the J end by 5 bases, with 16 bases between. The CDR3, as DNA: TGTGCCAGCAGTCATGGGGGGGACCCTCATCAGCCCCAGCATTTT. As protein: CASSHGGDPHQPQHF.

This CDR3 reads CASSNYNEQFF. DNA of the CDR3: TGCGCCAGCAGCAACTACAATGAGCAGTTCTTC. The chain uses TRBV5-1 and TRBJ2-1; D remains ambiguous. CDR1 SGHRS and CDR2 YFSETQ come from the germline V gene. The CDR3 extends over 11 amino acids. Deletions cut 4 bases from V and 3 bases from J, with 2 bases between.

J is TRBJ2-3 and V is TRBV6-1, with D hard to call. This CDR3 has 14 residues. The germline gives CDR1 MNHNS, CDR2 SASEGT. V lost 0 bases to trimming and J lost 3 bases, with 7 bases between them. The CDR3 protein is CASSEAPQTDTQYF. The CDR3 bases are TGTGCCAGCAGTGAAGCACCCCAAACAGATACGCAGTATTTT.

The chain is built from TRBV5-1 and TRBJ2-7; D possibly corresponds to TRBD2 (6 bases). The CDR3 is 15 residues long. The V gene lost 2 bases and the J gene lost 6 bases, with 18 bases spanning the gap. Germline V gene lookup returns CDR1 SGHRS and CDR2 YFSETQ. The CDR3 region has the DNA TGCGCCAGCAGCTTAAGGAGGGACCTACAAACCGAGCAGTACTTC. Protein: CASSLRRDLQTEQYF.

CDR3 nucleotides: TGTGCCAGTAGTTATCGAGAGGGGACTGAAGCTTTCTTT. Amino acid sequence: CASSYREGTEAFF. The genes are TRBV19 and TRBJ1-1; tentatively, D is TRBD1 (5 bases). The CDR3 length is 13 residues. Trimming took 5 bases from V and 5 from J, leaving 12 bases between them. Germline V gene lookup returns CDR1 LNHDA and CDR2 SQIVND (reference sequence).

This chain links TRBV14 with TRBJ1-4, with a tentative D call TRBD1 (6 bases). The length of the CDR3 is 18 residues. Germline CDR1 is SGHDN and CDR2 is FVKESK. V was pared by 0 bases and J by 0 bases, with 14 bases between. CDR3 sequence (DNA): TGTGCCAGCAGCCAAGATACCCAGGGGCTTGCAACTAATGAAAAACTGTTTTTT. It yields the protein CASSQDTQGLATNEKLFF.

The chain carries TRBV27 and TRBJ2-1; D is ambiguous. The CDR3 is made up of 12 amino acids. Germline V gene lookup returns CDR1 MNHEY and CDR2 SMNVEV (reference sequence). The V and J ends lost 1 base and 9 bases respectively, with 7 bases between them. This chain's CDR3 is CASSLWTGEQFF. The CDR3, as DNA: TGTGCCAGCAGTTTATGGACCGGTGAGCAGTTCTTC.

The chain carries TRBV7-9 and TRBJ1-1, with TRBD1 as a possible D gene (5 bases). CDR1 SEHNR and CDR2 FQNEAQ come from the germline V gene (reference sequence). The CDR3 extends over 16 amino acids. V was trimmed by 5 bases and J by 4 bases, leaving 20 bases between them. The CDR3: CASSRSGTLVITEAFF. In DNA form, the CDR3 reads TGTGCCAGCAGCAGGTCGGGGACCTTGGTAATCACTGAAGCTTTCTTT.

This sequence joins TRBV2 and TRBJ2-7, with D possibly TRBD1 on 6 matching bases. The CDR3 is made up of 16 amino acids. CDR1 is SNHLY and CDR2 is FYNNEI in the germline V gene. V was shortened by 7 bases and J by 2 bases, with 21 bases between the two germline ends. CDR3 amino acids: CASTRSGRDTTYEQYF. The CDR3 DNA follows: TGTGCCAGCACTAGGTCGGGCAGGGACACGACCTACGAGCAGTACTTC.

This rearrangement joins TRBV5-4 to TRBJ1-1; D remains unclear. Trimming stripped 0 bases from V and 1 base from J, with 10 bases between. Germline lookup yields CDR1 SGHNT and CDR2 YYREEE (reference sequence). The CDR3 is made up of 15 amino acids. The CDR3 region is CASSLEGEENTEAFF. In DNA, the CDR3 is TGTGCCAGCAGCTTGGAAGGTGAGGAGAACACTGAAGCTTTCTTT.